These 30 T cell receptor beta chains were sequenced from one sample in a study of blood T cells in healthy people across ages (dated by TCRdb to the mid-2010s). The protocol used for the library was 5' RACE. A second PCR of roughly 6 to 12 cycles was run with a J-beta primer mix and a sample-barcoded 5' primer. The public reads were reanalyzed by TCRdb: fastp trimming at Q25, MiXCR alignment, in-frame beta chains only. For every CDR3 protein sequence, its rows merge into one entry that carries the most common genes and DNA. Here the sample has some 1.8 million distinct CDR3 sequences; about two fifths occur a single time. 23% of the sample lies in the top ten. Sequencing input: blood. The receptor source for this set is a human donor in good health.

CDR3 DNA sequence: TGTGCCAGCAGCCAAGATATGGGAATTGGCGGGAGAAAGAATGAGCAGTTCTTC. It is translated as CASSQDMGIGGRKNEQFF. The V gene is TRBV4-2, the J gene TRBJ2-1; 7 nucleotides agree with TRBD2. This CDR3 contains 18 residues. V gave up 0 bases and J gave up 7 bases; unmatched junction bases: 15. Germline-derived CDR1 and CDR2 are LGHNA and YNFKEQ.

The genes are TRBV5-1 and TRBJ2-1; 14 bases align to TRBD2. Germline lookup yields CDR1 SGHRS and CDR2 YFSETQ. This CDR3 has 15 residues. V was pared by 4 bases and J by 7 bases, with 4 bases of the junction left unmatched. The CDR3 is CASSVGTSGRNEQFF. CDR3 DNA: TGCGCCAGCAGCGTCGGGACTAGCGGGAGAAATGAGCAGTTCTTC.

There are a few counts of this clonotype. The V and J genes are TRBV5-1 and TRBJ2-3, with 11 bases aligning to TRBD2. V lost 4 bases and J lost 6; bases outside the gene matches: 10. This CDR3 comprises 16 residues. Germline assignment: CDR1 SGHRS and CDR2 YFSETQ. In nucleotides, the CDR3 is TGCGCCAGCAGCCCCCTAGCGGGGGGCCCCTTTGATACGCAGTATTTT. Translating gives CASSPLAGGPFDTQYF.

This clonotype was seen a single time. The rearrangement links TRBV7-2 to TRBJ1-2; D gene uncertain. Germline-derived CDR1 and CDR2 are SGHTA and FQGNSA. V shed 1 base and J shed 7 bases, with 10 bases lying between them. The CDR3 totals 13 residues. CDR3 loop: CASSLEPIGGYTF. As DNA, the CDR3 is TGTGCCAGCAGCTTAGAACCCATCGGTGGCTACACCTTC.

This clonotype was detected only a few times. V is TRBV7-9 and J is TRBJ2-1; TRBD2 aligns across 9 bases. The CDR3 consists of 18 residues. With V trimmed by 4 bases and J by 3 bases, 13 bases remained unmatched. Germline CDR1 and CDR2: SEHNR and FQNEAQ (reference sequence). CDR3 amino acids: CASSSKIVTSGFYNEQFF. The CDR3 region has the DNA TGTGCCAGCAGCTCAAAAATCGTTACTAGCGGGTTCTACAATGAGCAGTTCTTC.

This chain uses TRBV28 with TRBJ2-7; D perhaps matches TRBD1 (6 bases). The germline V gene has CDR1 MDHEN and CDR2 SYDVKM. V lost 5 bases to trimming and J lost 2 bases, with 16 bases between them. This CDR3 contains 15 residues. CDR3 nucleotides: TGTGCCAGCAGTCCCCTTATCAGGGGTACCTACGAGCAGTACTTC. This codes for CASSPLIRGTYEQYF. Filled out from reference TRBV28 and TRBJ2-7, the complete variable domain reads DVKVTQSSRYLVKRTGEKVFLECVQDMDHENMFWYRQDPGLGLRLIYFSYDVKMKEKGDIPEGYSVSREKKERFSLILESASTNQTSMYLCASSPLIRGTYEQYFGPGTRLTVT.

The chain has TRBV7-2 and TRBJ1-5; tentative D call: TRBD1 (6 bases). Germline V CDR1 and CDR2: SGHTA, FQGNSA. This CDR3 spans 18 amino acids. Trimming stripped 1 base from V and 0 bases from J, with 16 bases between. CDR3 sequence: CASSLVGVGGFSNQPQHF. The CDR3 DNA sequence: TGTGCCAGCAGCTTAGTGGGGGTAGGGGGATTTAGCAATCAGCCCCAGCATTTT.

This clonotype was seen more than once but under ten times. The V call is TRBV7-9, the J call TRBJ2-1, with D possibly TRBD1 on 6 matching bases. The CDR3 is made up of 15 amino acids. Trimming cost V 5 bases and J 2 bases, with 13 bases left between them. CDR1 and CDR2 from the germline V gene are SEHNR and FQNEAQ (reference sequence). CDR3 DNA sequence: TGTGCCAGCAGCCGGACAGTAACTACCTACAATGAGCAGTTCTTC. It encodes CASSRTVTTYNEQFF.

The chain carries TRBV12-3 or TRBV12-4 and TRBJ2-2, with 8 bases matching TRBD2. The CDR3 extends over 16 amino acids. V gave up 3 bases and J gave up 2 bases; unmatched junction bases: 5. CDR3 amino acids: CASSFTAGGNTGELFF. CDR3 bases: TGTGCCAGCAGTTTCACGGCGGGGGGAAACACCGGGGAGCTGTTTTTT.

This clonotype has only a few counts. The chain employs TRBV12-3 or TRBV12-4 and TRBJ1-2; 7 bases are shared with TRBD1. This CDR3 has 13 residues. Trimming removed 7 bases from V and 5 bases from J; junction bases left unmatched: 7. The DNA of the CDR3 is TGTGCCAGCACCAGGGACAGAACTTATGGCTACACCTTC. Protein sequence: CASTRDRTYGYTF.

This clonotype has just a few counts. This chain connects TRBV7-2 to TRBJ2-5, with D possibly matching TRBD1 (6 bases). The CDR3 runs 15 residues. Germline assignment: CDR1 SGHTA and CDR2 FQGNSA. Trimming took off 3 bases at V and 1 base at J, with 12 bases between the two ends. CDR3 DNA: TGTGCCAGCAGCTTGCCAGACAGGACCCAAGAGACCCAGTACTTC. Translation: CASSLPDRTQETQYF.

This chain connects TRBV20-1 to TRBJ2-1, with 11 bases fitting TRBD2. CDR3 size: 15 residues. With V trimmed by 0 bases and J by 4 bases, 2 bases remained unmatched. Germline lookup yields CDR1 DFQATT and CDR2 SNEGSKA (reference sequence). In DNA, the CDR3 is TGCAGTGCTAGAGATGGGACTAGCGGTTACAATGAGCAGTTCTTC. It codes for CSARDGTSGYNEQFF.

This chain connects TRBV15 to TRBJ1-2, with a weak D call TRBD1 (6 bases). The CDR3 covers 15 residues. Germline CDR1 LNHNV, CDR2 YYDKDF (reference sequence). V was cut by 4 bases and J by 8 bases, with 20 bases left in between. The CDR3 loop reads CATSTRRQGLEGYTF. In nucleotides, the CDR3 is TGTGCCACCAGCACGAGAAGGCAGGGGCTGGAGGGCTACACCTTC.

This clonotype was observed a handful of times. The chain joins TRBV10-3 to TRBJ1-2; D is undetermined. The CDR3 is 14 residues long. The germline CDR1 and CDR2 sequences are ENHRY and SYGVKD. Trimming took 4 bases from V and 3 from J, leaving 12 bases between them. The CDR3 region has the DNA TGTGCCATCAGTGTATCTGGTGTAGACTATGGCTACACCTTC. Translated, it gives CAISVSGVDYGYTF.

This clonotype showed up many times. The CDR3 sequence is CSVEESGHEQYF. In nucleotides, the CDR3 is TGCAGCGTTGAAGAGTCGGGACACGAGCAGTATTTT. The chain has TRBV29-1 and TRBJ2-3; maybe TRBD1 (6 bases). CDR1 and CDR2 (germline): SQVTM, ANQGSEA. V lost 0 bases to trimming and J lost 11 bases, with 12 bases between them. This CDR3 has 12 residues.

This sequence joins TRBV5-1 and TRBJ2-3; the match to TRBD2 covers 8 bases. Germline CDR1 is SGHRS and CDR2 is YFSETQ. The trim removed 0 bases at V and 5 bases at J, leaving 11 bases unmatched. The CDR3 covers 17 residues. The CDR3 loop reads CASSLAEGSGRRDTQYF. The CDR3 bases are TGCGCCAGCAGCTTGGCCGAAGGAAGCGGGAGAAGAGATACGCAGTATTTT.

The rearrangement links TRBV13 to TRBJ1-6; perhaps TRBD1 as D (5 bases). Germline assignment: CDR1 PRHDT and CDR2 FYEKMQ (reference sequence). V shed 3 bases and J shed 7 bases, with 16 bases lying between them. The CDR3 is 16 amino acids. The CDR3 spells CASSFGLRGMNSPLHF. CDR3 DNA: TGTGCCAGCAGCTTCGGACTTCGGGGGATGAATTCACCCCTCCACTTT.

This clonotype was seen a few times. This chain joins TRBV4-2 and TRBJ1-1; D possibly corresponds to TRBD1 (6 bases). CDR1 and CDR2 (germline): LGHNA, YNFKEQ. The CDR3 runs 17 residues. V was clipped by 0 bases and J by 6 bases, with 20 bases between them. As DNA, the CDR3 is TGTGCCAGCAGCCAAGATGCCCCCATGACAGGTCCCTCTGAAGCTTTCTTT. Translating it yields CASSQDAPMTGPSEAFF.

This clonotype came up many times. CDR3 region: CASSPQGAGANVLTF. DNA of the CDR3: TGTGCCAGCAGCCCACAGGGGGCTGGGGCCAACGTCCTGACTTTC. This chain joins TRBV7-3 and TRBJ2-6; TRBD1 aligns across 8 bases. Trimming took 5 bases from V and 2 from J; bases not matched to a gene: 2. The CDR3 is 15 residues long. Germline V CDR1 and CDR2: SGHTA, FQGTGA. The variable domain in full, with the rest retrieved from reference TRBV7-3 and TRBJ2-6, is GAGVSQTPSNKVTEKGKYVELRCDPISGHTALYWYRQSLGQGPEFLIYFQGTGAADDSGLPNDRFFAVRPEGSVSTLKIQRTERGDSAVYLCASSPQGAGANVLTFGAGSRLTVL.

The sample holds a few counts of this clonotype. Here the CDR3 reads CSARDAASGDNEQFF. The DNA of the CDR3 is TGCAGTGCTAGAGATGCGGCTAGCGGAGACAATGAGCAGTTCTTC. The chain is built from TRBV20-1 and TRBJ2-1; 7 bases map to TRBD2. This CDR3 is built from 15 residues. Germline CDR1 and CDR2: DFQATT and SNEGSKA (reference sequence). With V trimmed by 0 bases and J by 5 bases, 7 bases remained unmatched.

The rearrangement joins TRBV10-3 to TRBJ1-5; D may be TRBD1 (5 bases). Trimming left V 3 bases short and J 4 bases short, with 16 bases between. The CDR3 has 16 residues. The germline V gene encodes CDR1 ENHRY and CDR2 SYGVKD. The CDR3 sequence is CAISDYNAQGNQPQHF. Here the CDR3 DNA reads TGTGCCATCAGTGATTATAACGCCCAGGGTAATCAGCCCCAGCATTTT.

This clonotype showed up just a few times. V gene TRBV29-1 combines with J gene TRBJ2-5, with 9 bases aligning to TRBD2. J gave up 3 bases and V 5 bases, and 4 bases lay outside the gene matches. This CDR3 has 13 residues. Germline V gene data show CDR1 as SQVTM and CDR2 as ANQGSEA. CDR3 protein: CSVRLAGEETQYF. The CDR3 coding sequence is TGCAGCGTTCGGTTAGCGGGGGAAGAGACCCAGTACTTC.

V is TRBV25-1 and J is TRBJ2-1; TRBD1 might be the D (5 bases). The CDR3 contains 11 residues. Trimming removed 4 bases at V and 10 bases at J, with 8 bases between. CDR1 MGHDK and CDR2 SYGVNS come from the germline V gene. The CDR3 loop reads CASSVGAEQFF. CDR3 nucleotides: TGTGCCAGCAGTGTTGGGGCGGAGCAGTTCTTC. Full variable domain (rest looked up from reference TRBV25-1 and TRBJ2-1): EADIYQTPRYLVIGTGKKITLECSQTMGHDKMYWYQQDPGMELHLIHYSYGVNSTEKGDLSSESTVSRIRTEHFPLTLESARPSHTSQYLCASSVGAEQFFGPGTRLTVL.

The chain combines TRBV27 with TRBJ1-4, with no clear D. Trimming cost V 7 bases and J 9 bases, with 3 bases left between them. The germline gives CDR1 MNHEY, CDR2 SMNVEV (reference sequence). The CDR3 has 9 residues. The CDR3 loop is CASTQKLFF. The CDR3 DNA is TGTGCCAGCACCCAAAAACTGTTTTTT.

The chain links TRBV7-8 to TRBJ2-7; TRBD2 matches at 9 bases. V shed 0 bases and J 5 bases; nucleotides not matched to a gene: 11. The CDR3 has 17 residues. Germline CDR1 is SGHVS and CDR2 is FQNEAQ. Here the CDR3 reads CASSLAIPGLAIHEQYF. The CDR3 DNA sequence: TGTGCCAGCAGCTTAGCTATACCGGGACTAGCTATCCACGAGCAGTACTTC.

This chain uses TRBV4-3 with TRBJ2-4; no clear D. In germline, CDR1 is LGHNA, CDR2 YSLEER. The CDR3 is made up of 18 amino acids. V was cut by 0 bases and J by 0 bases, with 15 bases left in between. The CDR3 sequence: CASSQDHPKYLAKNIQYF. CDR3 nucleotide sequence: TGCGCCAGCAGCCAAGATCATCCCAAATATCTAGCCAAAAACATTCAGTACTTC.

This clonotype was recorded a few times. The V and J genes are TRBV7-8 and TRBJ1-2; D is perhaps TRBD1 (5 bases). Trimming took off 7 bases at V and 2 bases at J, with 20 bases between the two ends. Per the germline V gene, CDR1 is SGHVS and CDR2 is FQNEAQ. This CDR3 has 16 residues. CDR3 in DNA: TGTGCCAGCACCAATTTGGGGGACCCTGACAACTATGGCTACACCTTC. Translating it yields CASTNLGDPDNYGYTF.

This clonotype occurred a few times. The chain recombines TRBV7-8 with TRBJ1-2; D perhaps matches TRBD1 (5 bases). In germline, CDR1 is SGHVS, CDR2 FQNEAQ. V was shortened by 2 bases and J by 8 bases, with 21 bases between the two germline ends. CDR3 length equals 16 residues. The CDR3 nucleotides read TGTGCCAGCAGCTTAAAAAGGGTCAGGGCTGTGCGAGGCTACACCTTC. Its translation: CASSLKRVRAVRGYTF.

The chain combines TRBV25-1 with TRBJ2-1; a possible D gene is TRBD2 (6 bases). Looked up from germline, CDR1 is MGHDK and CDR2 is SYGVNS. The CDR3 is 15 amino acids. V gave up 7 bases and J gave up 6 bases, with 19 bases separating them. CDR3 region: CASTSPGNSGNEQFF. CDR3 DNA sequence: TGTGCCAGCACCTCCCCGGGGAATAGCGGCAATGAGCAGTTCTTC.

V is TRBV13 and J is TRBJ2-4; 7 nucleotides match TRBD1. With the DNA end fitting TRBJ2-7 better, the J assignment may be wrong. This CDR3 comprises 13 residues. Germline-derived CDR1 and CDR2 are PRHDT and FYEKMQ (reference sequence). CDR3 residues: CASSLGDRIEQYF. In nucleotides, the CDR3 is TGTGCCAGCAGCTTAGGGGACAGGATCGAGCAGTACTTC.